This TCR beta chain was sequenced during a study of siplizumab effects on memory and regulatory T cells. The table came from immunoSEQ multiplex PCR; TCRdb's copy has only in-frame clones and leaves some out. The sample has 100,000 to 120,000 clones, approximately 92% seen once. This clone was picked up one time. Antigen: not known. Germline V gene data show CDR1 as SNHLY and CDR2 as FYNNEI. The CDR3 runs to 15 residues. V was clipped by 5 bases and J by 4 bases, with 14 bases between them. Study results and caveats: In roughly 75-95% of proliferating CD4+ or CD8+ clones, a naive or memory phenotype could not be assigned.

This chain links TRBV2 with TRBJ2-2; D remains unclear. Sequences were obtained from CD4+ T cells sorted from blood. This receptor was obtained from a human donor in good health. The CDR3 region is CASSPTPPATGELFF. The CDR3 nucleotides read TGTGCCAGCAGTCCGACCCCCCCAGCCACCGGGGAGCTGTTTTTT.